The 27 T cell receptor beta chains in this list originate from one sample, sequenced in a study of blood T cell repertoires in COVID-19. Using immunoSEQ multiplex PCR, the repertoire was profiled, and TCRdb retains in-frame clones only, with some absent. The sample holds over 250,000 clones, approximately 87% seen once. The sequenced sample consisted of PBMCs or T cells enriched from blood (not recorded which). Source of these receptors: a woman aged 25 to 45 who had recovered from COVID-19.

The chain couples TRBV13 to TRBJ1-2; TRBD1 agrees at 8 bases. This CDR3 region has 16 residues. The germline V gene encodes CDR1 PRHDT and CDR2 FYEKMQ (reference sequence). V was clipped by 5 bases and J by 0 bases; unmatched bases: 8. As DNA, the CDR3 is TGTGCCAGCAGCCCGACAGGGGCGACTCCTAACTATGGCTACACCTTC. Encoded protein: CASSPTGATPNYGYTF.

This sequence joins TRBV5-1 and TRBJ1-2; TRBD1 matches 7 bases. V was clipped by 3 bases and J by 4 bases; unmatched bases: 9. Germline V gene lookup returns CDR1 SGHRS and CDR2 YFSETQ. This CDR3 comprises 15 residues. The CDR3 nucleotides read TGCGCCAGCAGCTATAGTCCCGGGACAGTCTATGGCTACACCTTC. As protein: CASSYSPGTVYGYTF.

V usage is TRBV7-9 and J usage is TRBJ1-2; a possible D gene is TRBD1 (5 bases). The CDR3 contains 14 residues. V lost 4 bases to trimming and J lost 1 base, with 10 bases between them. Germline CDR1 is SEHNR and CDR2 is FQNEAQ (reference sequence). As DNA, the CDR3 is TGTGCCAGCAGCTCCCAGACAGTTAACTATGGCTACACCTTC. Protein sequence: CASSSQTVNYGYTF.

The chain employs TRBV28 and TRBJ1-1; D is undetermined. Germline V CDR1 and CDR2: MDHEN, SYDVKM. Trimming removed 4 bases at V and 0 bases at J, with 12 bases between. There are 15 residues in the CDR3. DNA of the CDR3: TGTGCCAGCAGTTCGGTCGGGTCGATGAACACTGAAGCTTTCTTT. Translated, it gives CASSSVGSMNTEAFF. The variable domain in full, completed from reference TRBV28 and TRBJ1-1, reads DVKVTQSSRYLVKRTGEKVFLECVQDMDHENMFWYRQDPGLGLRLIYFSYDVKMKEKGDIPEGYSVSREKKERFSLILESASTNQTSMYLCASSSVGSMNTEAFFGQGTRLTVV.

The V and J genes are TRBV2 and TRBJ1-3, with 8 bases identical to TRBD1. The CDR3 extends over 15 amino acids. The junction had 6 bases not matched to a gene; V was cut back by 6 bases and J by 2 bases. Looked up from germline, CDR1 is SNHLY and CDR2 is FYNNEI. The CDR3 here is CASRKDRVAGNTIYF. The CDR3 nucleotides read TGTGCCAGCAGGAAGGACAGGGTGGCTGGAAACACCATATATTTT. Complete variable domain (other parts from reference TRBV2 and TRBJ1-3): EPEVTQTPSHQVTQMGQEVILRCVPISNHLYFYWYRQILGQKVEFLVSFYNNEISEKSEIFDDQFSVERPDGSNFTLKIRSTKLEDSAMYFCASRKDRVAGNTIYFGEGSWLTVV.

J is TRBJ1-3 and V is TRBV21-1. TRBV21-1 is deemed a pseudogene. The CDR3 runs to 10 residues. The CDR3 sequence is CASSIAAIYF. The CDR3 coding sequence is TGTGCCAGCAGCATAGCCGCCATATATTTT.

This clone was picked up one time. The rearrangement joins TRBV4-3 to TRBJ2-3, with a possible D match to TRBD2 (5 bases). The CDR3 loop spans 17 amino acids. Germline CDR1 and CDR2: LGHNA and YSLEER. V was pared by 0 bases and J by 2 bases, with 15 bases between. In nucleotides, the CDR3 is TGCGCCAGCAGCCAAGATTTTGGTGGACTCGACACAGATACGCAGTATTTT. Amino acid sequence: CASSQDFGGLDTDTQYF.

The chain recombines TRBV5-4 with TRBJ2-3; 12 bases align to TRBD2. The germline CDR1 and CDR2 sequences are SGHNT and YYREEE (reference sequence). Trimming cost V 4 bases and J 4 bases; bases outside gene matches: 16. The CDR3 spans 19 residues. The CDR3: CASSGETSGGSHRADTQYF. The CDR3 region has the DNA TGTGCCAGCAGCGGAGAGACTAGCGGGGGCTCCCATAGGGCAGATACGCAGTATTTT.

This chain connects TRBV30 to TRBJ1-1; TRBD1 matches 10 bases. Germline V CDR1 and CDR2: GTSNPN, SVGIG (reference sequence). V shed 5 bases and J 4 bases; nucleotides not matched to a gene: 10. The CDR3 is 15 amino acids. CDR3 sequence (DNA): TGTGCCTGGCGACAGGGGGCCCGCCAGGGCACTGAAGCTTTCTTT. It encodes CAWRQGARQGTEAFF.

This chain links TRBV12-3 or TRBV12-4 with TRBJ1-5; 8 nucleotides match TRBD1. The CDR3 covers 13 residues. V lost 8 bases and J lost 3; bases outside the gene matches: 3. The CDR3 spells CASWTGYNQPQHF. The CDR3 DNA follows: TGTGCCAGCTGGACAGGGTACAATCAGCCCCAGCATTTT.

The CDR3 is CASSLSHRGGSGANVLTF. The CDR3 region has the DNA TGTGCCAGCAGCTTATCCCACAGGGGGGGCTCTGGGGCCAACGTCCTGACTTTC. This rearrangement joins TRBV11-2 to TRBJ2-6, with D possibly TRBD1 on 8 matching bases. This CDR3 is built from 18 residues. V was pared by 2 bases and J by 0 bases, with 14 bases between. Germline CDR1 SGHAT, CDR2 FQNNGV.

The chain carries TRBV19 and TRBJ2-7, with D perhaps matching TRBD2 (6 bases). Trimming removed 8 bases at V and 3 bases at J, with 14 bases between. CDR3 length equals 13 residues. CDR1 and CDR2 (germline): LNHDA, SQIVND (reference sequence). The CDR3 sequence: CASARGSIYEQYF. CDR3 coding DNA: TGTGCCAGTGCCCGGGGGAGTATCTACGAGCAGTACTTC.

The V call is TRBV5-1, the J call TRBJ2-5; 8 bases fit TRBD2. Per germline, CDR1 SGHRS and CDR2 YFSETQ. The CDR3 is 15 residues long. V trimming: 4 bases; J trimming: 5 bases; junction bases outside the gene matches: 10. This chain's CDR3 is CASSLIAGRGETQYF. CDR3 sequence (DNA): TGCGCCAGCAGCCTAATAGCGGGGAGAGGGGAGACCCAGTACTTC. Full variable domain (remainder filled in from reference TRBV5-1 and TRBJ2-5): KAGVTQTPRYLIKTRGQQVTLSCSPISGHRSVSWYQQTPGQGLQFLFEYFSETQRNKGNFPGRFSGRQFSNSRSEMNVSTLELGDSALYLCASSLIAGRGETQYFGPGTRLLVL.

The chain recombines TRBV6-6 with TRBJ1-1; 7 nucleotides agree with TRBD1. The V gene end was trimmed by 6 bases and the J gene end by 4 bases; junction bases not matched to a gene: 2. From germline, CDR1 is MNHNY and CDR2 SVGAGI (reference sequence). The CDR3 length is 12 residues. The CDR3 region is CASSHRGTEAFF. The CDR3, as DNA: TGTGCCAGCAGCCACAGGGGCACTGAAGCTTTCTTT.

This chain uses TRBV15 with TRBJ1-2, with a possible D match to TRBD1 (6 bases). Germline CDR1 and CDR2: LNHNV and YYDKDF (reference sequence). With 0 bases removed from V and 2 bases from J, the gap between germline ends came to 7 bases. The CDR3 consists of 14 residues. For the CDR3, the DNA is TGTGCCACCAGCAGAGACCAGGGGAACTATGGCTACACCTTC. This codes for CATSRDQGNYGYTF.

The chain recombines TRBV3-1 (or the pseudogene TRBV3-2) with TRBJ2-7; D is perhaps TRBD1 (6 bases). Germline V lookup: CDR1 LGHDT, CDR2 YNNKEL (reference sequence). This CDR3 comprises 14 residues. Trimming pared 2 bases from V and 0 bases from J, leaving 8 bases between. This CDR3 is CASSQSGVSYEQYF. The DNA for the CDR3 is TGTGCCAGCAGCCAATCAGGGGTCTCCTACGAGCAGTACTTC.

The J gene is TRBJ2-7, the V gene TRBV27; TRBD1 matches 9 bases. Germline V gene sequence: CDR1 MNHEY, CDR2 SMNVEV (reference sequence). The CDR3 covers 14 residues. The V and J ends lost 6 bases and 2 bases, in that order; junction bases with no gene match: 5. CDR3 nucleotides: TGTGCCAGCAGCGGGACAGGGAGGGCCTACGAGCAGTACTTC. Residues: CASSGTGRAYEQYF.

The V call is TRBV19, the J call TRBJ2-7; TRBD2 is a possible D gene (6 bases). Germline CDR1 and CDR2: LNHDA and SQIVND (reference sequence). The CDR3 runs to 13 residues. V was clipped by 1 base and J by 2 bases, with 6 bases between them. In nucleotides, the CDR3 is TGTGCCAGTAGTATAGGCGGGGCCTACGAGCAGTACTTC. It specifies CASSIGGAYEQYF.

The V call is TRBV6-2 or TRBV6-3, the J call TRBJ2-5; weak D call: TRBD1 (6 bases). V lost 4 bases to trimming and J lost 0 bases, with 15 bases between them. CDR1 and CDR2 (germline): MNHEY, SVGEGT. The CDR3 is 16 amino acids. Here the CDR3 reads CASSFWGQGNQETQYF. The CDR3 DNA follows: TGTGCCAGCAGTTTTTGGGGGCAGGGGAACCAAGAGACCCAGTACTTC.

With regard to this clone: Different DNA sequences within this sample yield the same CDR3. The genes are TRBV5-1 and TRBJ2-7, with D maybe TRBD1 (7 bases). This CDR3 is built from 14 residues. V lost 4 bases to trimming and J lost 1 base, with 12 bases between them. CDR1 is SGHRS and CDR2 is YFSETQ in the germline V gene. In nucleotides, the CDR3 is TGCGCCAGCAGCCCAGGGGGGAATTCCTACGAGCAGTACTTC. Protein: CASSPGGNSYEQYF.

CDR3 region: CASSPGGGNTEAFF. The CDR3 coding sequence is TGTGCCAGCAGCCCCGGCGGGGGTAACACTGAAGCTTTCTTT. The V and J genes are TRBV3-1 (or the pseudogene TRBV3-2) and TRBJ1-1; weak D call: TRBD1 (5 bases). This CDR3 contains 14 residues. CDR1 LGHDT and CDR2 YNNKEL come from the germline V gene (reference sequence). With 4 bases removed from V and 2 bases from J, the gap between germline ends came to 11 bases.

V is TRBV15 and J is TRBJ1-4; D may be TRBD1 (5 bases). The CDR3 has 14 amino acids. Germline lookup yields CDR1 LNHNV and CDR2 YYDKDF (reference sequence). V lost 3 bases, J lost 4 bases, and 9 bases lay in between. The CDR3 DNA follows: TGTGCCACCAGCAGGGTGGACAATAATGAAAAACTGTTTTTT. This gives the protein CATSRVDNNEKLFF.

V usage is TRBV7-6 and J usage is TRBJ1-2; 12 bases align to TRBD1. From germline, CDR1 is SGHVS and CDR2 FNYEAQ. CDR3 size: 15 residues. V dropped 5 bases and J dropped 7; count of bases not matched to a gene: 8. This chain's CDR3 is CASSPGTGGAGGYTF. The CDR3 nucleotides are TGTGCCAGCAGCCCCGGGACAGGGGGCGCGGGTGGCTACACCTTC.

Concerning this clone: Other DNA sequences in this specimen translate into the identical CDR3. The CDR3 spells CAWSGISTDTQYF. The CDR3, as DNA: TGTGCCTGGAGCGGGATTAGCACAGATACGCAGTATTTT. This chain joins TRBV30 and TRBJ2-3, with D maybe TRBD2 (5 bases). The CDR3 spans 13 residues. Looked up from germline, CDR1 is GTSNPN and CDR2 is SVGIG (reference sequence). Trimming cost V 3 bases and J 0 bases, with 7 bases left between them.

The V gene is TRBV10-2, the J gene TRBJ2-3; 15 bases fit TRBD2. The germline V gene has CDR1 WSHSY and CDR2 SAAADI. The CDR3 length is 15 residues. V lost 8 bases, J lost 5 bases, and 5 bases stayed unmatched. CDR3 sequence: CASGGTSGGRDTQYF. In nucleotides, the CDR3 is TGCGCCAGCGGGGGGACTAGCGGGGGGAGAGATACGCAGTATTTT.

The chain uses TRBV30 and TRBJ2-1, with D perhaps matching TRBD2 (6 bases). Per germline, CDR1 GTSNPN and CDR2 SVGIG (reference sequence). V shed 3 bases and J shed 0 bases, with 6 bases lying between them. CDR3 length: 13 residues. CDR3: CAWSGSSYNEQFF. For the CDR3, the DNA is TGTGCCTGGAGCGGGAGCTCCTACAATGAGCAGTTCTTC. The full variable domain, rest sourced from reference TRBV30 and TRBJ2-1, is SQTIHQWPATLVQPVGSPLSLECTVEGTSNPNLYWYRQAAGRGLQLLFYSVGIGQISSEVPQNLSASRPQDRQFILSSKKLLLSDSGFYLCAWSGSSYNEQFFGPGTRLTVL.

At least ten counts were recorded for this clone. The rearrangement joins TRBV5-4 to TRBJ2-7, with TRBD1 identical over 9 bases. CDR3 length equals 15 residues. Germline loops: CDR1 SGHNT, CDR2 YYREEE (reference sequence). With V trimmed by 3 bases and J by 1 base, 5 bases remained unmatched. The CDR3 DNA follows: TGTGCCAGCAGCTGGGGACAGGGATTATCCTACGAGCAGTACTTC. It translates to CASSWGQGLSYEQYF.